The 22 T cell receptor beta chains below were found in one sample sequenced in a study of shared clonotypes between healthy human individuals. Only in-frame clones appear in the TCRdb table, and some are missing; sequencing was by immunoSEQ multiplex PCR. The data show 800,000 to 1,200,000 clones, about four fifths seen once. Sequencing used memory CD4+ T cells from PBMCs. Described subset: CD45RA-negative fraction. The receptors were sampled from a young man in good health. Some clones in this sample may be carry-over from other donors' samples.

This rearrangement joins TRBV10-3 to TRBJ1-1; tentative D call: TRBD1 (5 bases). V dropped 4 bases and J dropped 6 bases, with 12 bases sitting between them. Germline lookup yields CDR1 ENHRY and CDR2 SYGVKD. The CDR3 is made up of 13 amino acids. DNA of the CDR3: TGTGCCATCAGTGGGGGGGACTGGGCTGAAGCTTTCTTT. Its translation is CAISGGDWAEAFF.

The chain is built from TRBV11-2 and TRBJ2-1; D not resolved. With 3 bases removed from V and 9 bases from J, the gap between germline ends came to 15 bases. The CDR3 runs to 14 residues. CDR1 is SGHAT and CDR2 is FQNNGV in the germline V gene. In nucleotides, the CDR3 is TGTGCCAGCAGCTTTGCGCGAGGCGGTGGTGAGCAGTTCTTC. This gives the protein CASSFARGGGEQFF. The full variable domain, completed using reference TRBV11-2 and TRBJ2-1, is EAGVAQSPRYKIIEKRQSVAFWCNPISGHATLYWYQQILGQGPKLLIQFQNNGVVDDSQLPKDRFSAERLKGVDSTLKIQPAKLEDSAVYLCASSFARGGGEQFFGPGTRLTVL.

This clone was detected only a few times. The CDR3 sequence: CASSRTIGQETQYF. CDR3 DNA sequence: TGTGCCAGCAGCAGGACTATCGGACAAGAGACCCAGTACTTC. The chain recombines TRBV9 with TRBJ2-5; tentative D call: TRBD2 (6 bases). Trimming shortened V by 4 bases and J by 2 bases, and 12 bases separated the two germline ends. Germline CDR1 SGDLS, CDR2 YYNGEE. The CDR3 runs to 14 residues.

The CDR3 DNA is TGCGCCAGCAGCTTTGAGGGACAGGGGGTCACTGAAGCTTTCTTT. Translation: CASSFEGQGVTEAFF. The chain couples TRBV5-1 to TRBJ1-1, with 11 nucleotides matching TRBD1. Trimming at V came to 2 bases and at J to 4 bases, leaving 4 bases not matched to a gene. This CDR3 is built from 15 residues. Germline V gives CDR1 SGHRS, CDR2 YFSETQ.

The chain uses TRBV27 and TRBJ2-1; D is possibly TRBD2 (6 bases). CDR1 is MNHEY and CDR2 is SMNVEV in the germline V gene (reference sequence). Trimming removed 5 bases at V and 3 bases at J, with 11 bases between. The CDR3 totals 14 residues. Here the CDR3 reads CASSRIAVYNEQFF. The CDR3 region has the DNA TGTGCCAGCAGTAGAATAGCGGTCTACAATGAGCAGTTCTTC.

The chain combines TRBV6-1 with TRBJ2-5; the D gene is possibly TRBD1 (6 bases). The CDR3 length is 13 residues. Trimming left V 10 bases short and J 5 bases short, with 17 bases between. The germline V gene has CDR1 MNHNS and CDR2 SASEGT. CDR3 DNA: TGTGCCACCAGCCGACAGGCTTTGGAGACCCAGTACTTC. The encoded protein is CATSRQALETQYF.

The chain has TRBV10-2 and TRBJ2-7; D is perhaps TRBD2 (5 bases). V gave up 5 bases and J gave up 2 bases, with 13 bases separating them. The CDR3 covers 14 residues. Germline V lookup: CDR1 WSHSY, CDR2 SAAADI. The CDR3 DNA reads TGCGCCAGCAGTAAGAGCGGATCAACCTACGAGCAGTACTTC. It codes for CASSKSGSTYEQYF.

Note on this clone: Other DNA sequences in this sample translate to the same CDR3. This chain uses TRBV30 with TRBJ1-3; D is ambiguous. This CDR3 contains 14 residues. Germline loops: CDR1 GTSNPN, CDR2 SVGIG (reference sequence). Trimming took 1 base from V and 2 from J, leaving 9 bases between them. The CDR3 spells CAWSGTFAGNTIYF. CDR3 DNA: TGTGCCTGGAGTGGGACCTTCGCTGGAAACACCATATATTTT.

This clone has a handful of counts. V is TRBV5-1 and J is TRBJ2-5; 8 nucleotides agree with TRBD2. V shed 4 bases and J 5 bases; nucleotides not matched to a gene: 13. The CDR3 sequence is 16 residues long. Germline V lookup: CDR1 SGHRS, CDR2 YFSETQ. The CDR3 protein is CASSAWTSSPGETQYF. Written as DNA, the CDR3 is TGCGCCAGCAGCGCCTGGACTAGCTCCCCGGGGGAGACCCAGTACTTC.

The chain has TRBV7-9 and TRBJ2-3; 7 positions agree with TRBD2. The CDR3 length is 15 residues. Germline CDR1 reads SEHNR; CDR2 reads FQNEAQ (reference sequence). The junction had 5 bases not matched to a gene; V was cut back by 5 bases and J by 0 bases. The CDR3 is CASSTAGPSTDTQYF. The CDR3 DNA reads as TGTGCCAGCAGCACAGCGGGGCCAAGCACAGATACGCAGTATTTT.

For this clone: The same CDR3 can be traced to other DNA sequences in this sample. This chain uses TRBV28 with TRBJ2-2; no clear D gene. CDR1 MDHEN and CDR2 SYDVKM come from the germline V gene. CDR3 length: 13 amino acids. Trimming took off 6 bases at V and 4 bases at J, with 9 bases between the two ends. The CDR3 sequence is CASSPDGTGELFF. CDR3 in DNA: TGTGCCAGCAGCCCGGACGGCACCGGGGAGCTGTTTTTT.

The gene calls are TRBV28 and TRBJ2-7, with D unresolved. The CDR3 has 11 residues. The ends were cut back, 9 bases at V and 4 bases at J, with 10 bases in the middle. CDR1 MDHEN and CDR2 SYDVKM come from the germline V gene. The CDR3 DNA follows: TGTGCCAGTAGAAACGCGTACGAGCAGTACTTC. Translated: CASRNAYEQYF. The complete variable domain, with remaining parts taken from reference TRBV28 and TRBJ2-7, reads DVKVTQSSRYLVKRTGEKVFLECVQDMDHENMFWYRQDPGLGLRLIYFSYDVKMKEKGDIPEGYSVSREKKERFSLILESASTNQTSMYLCASRNAYEQYFGPGTRLTVT.

The chain joins TRBV28 to TRBJ1-4, with D maybe TRBD1 (5 bases). Germline CDR1 is MDHEN and CDR2 is SYDVKM. This CDR3 is built from 15 residues. V was trimmed by 3 bases and J by 7 bases, leaving 15 bases between them. The CDR3 reads CASSLGLGLGEKLFF. CDR3 DNA sequence: TGTGCCAGCAGTTTGGGGTTGGGGCTCGGTGAAAAACTGTTTTTT.

The J gene is TRBJ1-5, the V gene TRBV5-5, with D perhaps matching TRBD1 (6 bases). CDR3 length: 13 residues. Germline CDR1 reads SGHKS; CDR2 reads YYEKEE (reference sequence). The V end was cut by 9 bases, the J end by 3 bases, with 13 bases between. The CDR3 DNA reads TGTGCCACGGGGGCAGAACCCAATCAGCCCCAGCATTTT. Protein: CATGAEPNQPQHF.

This chain joins TRBV20-1 and TRBJ1-2; TRBD1 is a possible D gene (5 bases). V dropped 6 bases and J dropped 11 bases, with 16 bases sitting between them. This CDR3 comprises 11 residues. Germline CDR1 reads DFQATT; CDR2 reads SNEGSKA (reference sequence). CDR3 residues: CSATVQGSYTF. CDR3 coding DNA: TGCAGTGCCACGGTTCAGGGAAGTTACACCTTC.

This chain uses TRBV5-4 with TRBJ2-3, with D possibly being TRBD2 (6 bases). Germline CDR1 SGHNT, CDR2 YYREEE (reference sequence). The CDR3 is made up of 14 amino acids. V was clipped by 4 bases and J by 1 base, with 10 bases between them. The CDR3 sequence: CASSGGTRTDTQYF. CDR3 coding DNA: TGTGCCAGCAGCGGAGGGACCCGCACAGATACGCAGTATTTT.

This clone occurred once. The rearrangement uses TRBV7-8 and TRBJ1-6, with D maybe TRBD1 (5 bases). Germline V CDR1 and CDR2: SGHVS, FQNEAQ. V was pared by 3 bases and J by 7 bases, with 10 bases between. The CDR3 runs to 14 residues. This CDR3 reads CASSLGGSNSPLHF. CDR3 nucleotide sequence: TGTGCCAGCAGCTTGGGGGGGTCAAATTCACCCCTCCACTTT. Using reference TRBV7-8 and TRBJ1-6 for the parts outside the CDR3, the full variable domain is GAGVSQSPRYKVAKRGQDVALRCDPISGHVSLFWYQQALGQGPEFLTYFQNEAQLDKSGLPSDRFFAERPEGSVSTLKIQRTQQEDSAVYLCASSLGGSNSPLHFGNGTRLTVT.

The chain combines TRBV9 with TRBJ1-1, with D possibly matching TRBD1 (6 bases). Germline CDR1 reads SGDLS; CDR2 reads YYNGEE. V lost 0 bases to trimming and J lost 5 bases, with 8 bases between them. The CDR3 covers 13 residues. The CDR3 here is CASSVAGATEAFF. The CDR3 DNA reads TGTGCCAGCAGCGTAGCGGGGGCGACTGAAGCTTTCTTT.

CDR3 nucleotide sequence: TGTGCCAGCAGTTTAGGCACGGGTGAGAATGAGCAGTTCTTC. This translates into CASSLGTGENEQFF. The chain joins TRBV28 to TRBJ2-1; D not certain. Germline V gene data show CDR1 as MDHEN and CDR2 as SYDVKM. Trimming removed 2 bases at V and 7 bases at J, with 12 bases between. The CDR3 sequence is 14 residues long.

This clone showed up just a few times. The chain has TRBV5-4 and TRBJ2-1; 10 bases map to TRBD2. J gave up 7 bases and V 1 base, and 2 bases lay outside the gene matches. The germline V gene has CDR1 SGHNT and CDR2 YYREEE (reference sequence). This CDR3 contains 14 residues. CDR3 sequence: CASSLLAGANEQFF. In nucleotides, the CDR3 is TGTGCCAGCAGCTTGCTAGCGGGAGCTAATGAGCAGTTCTTC.

The chain combines TRBV30 with TRBJ2-5; 7 nucleotides agree with TRBD2. Germline assignment: CDR1 GTSNPN and CDR2 SVGIG (reference sequence). V shed 0 bases, J shed 11 bases, and the junction held 12 bases outside the gene matches. The CDR3 spans 14 residues. The CDR3 spells CAWSVAGWVGEQYF. CDR3 DNA sequence: TGTGCCTGGAGTGTAGCGGGATGGGTAGGGGAGCAGTACTTC. Filled out from reference TRBV30 and TRBJ2-5, the complete variable domain reads SQTIHQWPATLVQPVGSPLSLECTVEGTSNPNLYWYRQAAGRGLQLLFYSVGIGQISSEVPQNLSASRPQDRQFILSSKKLLLSDSGFYLCAWSVAGWVGEQYFGPGTRLLVL.

This clone was found once. CDR3 sequence: CASSEGTLRSSYNEQFF. DNA of the CDR3: TGTGCCAGCAGTGAAGGGACCCTGCGGAGCTCCTACAATGAGCAGTTCTTC. The V gene is TRBV6-1, the J gene TRBJ2-1; D gene uncertain. V lost 1 base and J lost 0, with 13 bases in between. The CDR3 runs to 17 residues. Germline assignment: CDR1 MNHNS and CDR2 SASEGT.